The present entry profiles one TCR beta chain with its context. Its specific antigen is unknown. No qualities accompany the bases; no much larger clone lies one base away. This sample is part of a study of monozygotic twins with cystic fibrosis (dated by TCRdb to the early 2020s). Broadly, across the study: Barcoded libraries were prepared from three micrograms of fragmented DNA with roughly 14 PCR cycles. TCR beta repertoires were compared within and between 16 monozygotic twin pairs with cystic fibrosis so that genetic influence on V and J gene usage could be assessed. The cohort comprised ten female and six male twin pairs aged roughly 2.0 to 40 years, median roughly 9.9 years, mostly children and adolescents. On the day blood was drawn, the twins' weight-for-height and FEVPerc (FEV1 disease centile) were ranked against those of the roughly 970 cohort participants. Data for three of the twin pairs had been reported earlier in a different context.

The research as a whole found: Significantly higher nucleotide-identical clonotype sharing was observed within monozygotic CF twin pairs than between unrelated CF individuals (P = 0.000026, Mann-Whitney). Simpson clonality was generally low (median 0.0095), which suggests a naive-dominated repertoire, and clonality was higher in the most severely affected patients. The cohort was small, and the number of shared CDR3s showed no association with age, concordance or disease severity. The greatest similarity to the co-twin was observed for V gene usage in 13 of 16 pairs and for J usage in 8 of 16 pairs, which suggested genetic constraints.

The twin pairs came from the European Cystic Fibrosis Twin and Sibling Study Cohort, which recruited patients from about 160 CF clinics across 14 European countries. Zygosity and CFTR genotype were verified in-house, with zygosity tested by multiplex PCR of nine short tandem repeat loci. Peripheral blood was sampled from each twin, and clinical parameters were recorded on the day of blood sampling. Genomic DNA was isolated from peripheral blood cells with phenol/chloroform and kept in TE buffer at 4 degrees C. Following the manufacturer's instructions, the researchers used the immunoSEQ immune profiling system to amplify TCR beta CDR3 regions via multiplex PCR. Sequencing was performed on an Illumina NextSeq system. In the authors' own workflow: The immunoSEQ Analyzer platform handled processing of the sequence data, and clonality was calculated by taking the square root of Simpson's index of productive rearrangements. Jensen-Shannon distance served as the measure of similarity in V and J usage, while OLGA was used to compute CDR3 generation probabilities. The immuneACCESS database (August 2020) and VDJdb (December 2020) were searched for shared CDR3 sequences. Sourced from immuneACCESS, this table was stored by TCRdb with only in-frame sequences that have V and J called. A share of the clones is absent; for the studies checked, an unresolved V gene accounts for under half, and the remainder has no known explanation. V and J calls and clone size are those listed in that table; D and trimming were worked out from the DNA. In this sample the table shows approximately 27,000 clones, 90% of which occur a single time. The ten biggest clones cover around 0.57% of the sample.

The junction shows trimming of 1 base on V and 4 bases on J, and the gene matches do not reach 11 bases of it. The CDR3 covers 18 residues, taking in both the cysteine and the phenylalanine. The read is trimmed to its CDR3 DNA, 54 bases read in frame from base 1. Looking up the germline V gene yields CDR1 MNHNS and CDR2 SASEGT. This TCR derives from a girl aged 2 to 10 with cystic fibrosis. The chain couples TRBV6-1 to TRBJ2-5; 11 bases in the junction line up with TRBD2. Sequencing was carried out using blood. The base sequence is TGTGCCAGCAGTGAAGTGGGGTATAGCGGGGGGGCCCGAGAGACCCAGTACTTC. Translated, this is CASSEVGYSGGARETQYF.